This T cell receptor beta chain was documented in a study of T cells in localized non-small cell lung cancer. TCRdb's copy holds only in-frame clones and misses some; the assay was immunoSEQ multiplex PCR. The profile shows 55,000 to 65,000 clones, 80% to 95% of them singletons. Of note for this clone: Its antigen remains unknown.

Findings and caveats of the study: Adjacent uninvolved lung tissue had the highest T cell clonality, exceeding tumor.

The sequences come from peripheral blood, collected before any cancer treatment. This TCR derives from a man aged 35 to 69 with stage I lung adenocarcinoma.

Here the CDR3 reads CASSRTSGRYNEQFF. Here the CDR3 DNA reads TGTGCCAGCAGCCGCACTAGCGGGAGATACAATGAGCAGTTCTTC. The chain recombines TRBV4-2 with TRBJ2-1, with 11 bases that match TRBD2. Germline V gene data show CDR1 as LGHNA and CDR2 as YNFKEQ. V lost 4 bases and J lost 4; bases outside the gene matches: 3. The CDR3 loop spans 15 amino acids.